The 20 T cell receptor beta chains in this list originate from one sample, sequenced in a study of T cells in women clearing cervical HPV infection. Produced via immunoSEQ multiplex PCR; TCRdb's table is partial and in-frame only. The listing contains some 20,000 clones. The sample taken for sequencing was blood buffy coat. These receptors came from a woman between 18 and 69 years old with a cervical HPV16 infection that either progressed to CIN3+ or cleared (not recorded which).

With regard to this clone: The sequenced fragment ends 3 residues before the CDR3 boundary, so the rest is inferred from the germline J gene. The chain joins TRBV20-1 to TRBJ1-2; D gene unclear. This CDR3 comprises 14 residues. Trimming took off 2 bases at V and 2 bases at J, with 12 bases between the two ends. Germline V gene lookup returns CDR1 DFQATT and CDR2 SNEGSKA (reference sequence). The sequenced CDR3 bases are TGCAGTGCTAGATTTCGAGACTCGAACTATGGC. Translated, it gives CSARFRDSNYG. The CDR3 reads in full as CSARFRDSNYGYTF.

The CDR3: CASSDGRGWGQETQYF. CDR3 bases read: TGTGCCAGCAGTGATGGGAGGGGTTGGGGTCAAGAGACC. The rearrangement joins TRBV2 to TRBJ2-5, with 7 nucleotides matching TRBD2. The read halts 3 residues ahead of the CDR3 end, with the missing end drawn from the germline J gene. CDR1 SNHLY and CDR2 FYNNEI come from the germline V gene. V lost 3 bases, J lost 2 bases, and 9 bases stayed unmatched. The CDR3 runs to 16 residues.

The CDR3 DNA, read in part, is TGTGCCAGCAGTTTATGGCGACAGGGGTTCTACGAG. It translates to CASSLWRQGFYE. The whole CDR3 protein is CASSLWRQGFYEQYF. The genes are TRBV27 and TRBJ2-7; 8 bases map to TRBD1. The read is 3 residues too short to cover the CDR3 end, so that end is filled in from the germline J gene. The CDR3 length is 15 residues. V was pared by 1 base and J by 3 bases, with 5 bases of the junction left unmatched. CDR1 is MNHEY, CDR2 SMNVEV, per germline (reference sequence).

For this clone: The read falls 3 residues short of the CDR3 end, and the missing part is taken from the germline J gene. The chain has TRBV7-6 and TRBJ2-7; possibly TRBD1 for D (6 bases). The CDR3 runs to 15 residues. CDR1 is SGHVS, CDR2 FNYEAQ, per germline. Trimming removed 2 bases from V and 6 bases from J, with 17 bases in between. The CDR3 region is CASSLSRGYTSEQYF. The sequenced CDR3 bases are TGTGCCAGCAGCTTATCAAGGGGGTATACAAGCGAG.

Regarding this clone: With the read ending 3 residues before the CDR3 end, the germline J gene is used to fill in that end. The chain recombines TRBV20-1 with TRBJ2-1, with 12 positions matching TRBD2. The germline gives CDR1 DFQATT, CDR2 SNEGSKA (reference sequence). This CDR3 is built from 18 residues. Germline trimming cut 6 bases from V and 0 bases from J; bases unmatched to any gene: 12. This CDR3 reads CSATLLAGGISSYNEQFF. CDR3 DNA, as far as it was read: TGCAGTGCCACGTTACTAGCGGGGGGAATTAGCTCCTACAATGAG.

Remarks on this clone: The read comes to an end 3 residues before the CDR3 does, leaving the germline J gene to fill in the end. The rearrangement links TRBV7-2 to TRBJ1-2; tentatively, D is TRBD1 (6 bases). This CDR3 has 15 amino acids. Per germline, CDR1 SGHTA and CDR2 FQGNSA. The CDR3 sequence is CASSLGLAGAYDYTF. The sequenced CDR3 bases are TGTGCCAGCAGCTTGGGACTAGCGGGGGCCTACGAC.

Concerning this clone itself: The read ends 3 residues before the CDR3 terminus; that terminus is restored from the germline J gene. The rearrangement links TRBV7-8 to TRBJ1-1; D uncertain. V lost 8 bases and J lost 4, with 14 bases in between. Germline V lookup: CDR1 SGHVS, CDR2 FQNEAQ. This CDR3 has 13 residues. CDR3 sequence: CASFRESGTEAFF. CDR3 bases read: TGTGCCAGCTTCCGGGAGAGCGGCACTGAA. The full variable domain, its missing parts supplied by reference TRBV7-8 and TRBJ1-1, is GAGVSQSPRYKVAKRGQDVALRCDPISGHVSLFWYQQALGQGPEFLTYFQNEAQLDKSGLPSDRFFAERPEGSVSTLKIQRTQQEDSAVYLCASFRESGTEAFFGQGTRLTVV.

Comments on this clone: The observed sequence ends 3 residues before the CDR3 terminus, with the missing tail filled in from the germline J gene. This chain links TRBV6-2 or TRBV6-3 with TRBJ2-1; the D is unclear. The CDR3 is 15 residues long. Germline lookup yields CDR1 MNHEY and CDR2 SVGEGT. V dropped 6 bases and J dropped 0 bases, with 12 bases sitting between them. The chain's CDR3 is CASSLDSSSYNEQFF. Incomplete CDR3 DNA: TGTGCCAGCAGCCTTGACTCGAGCTCCTACAATGAG.

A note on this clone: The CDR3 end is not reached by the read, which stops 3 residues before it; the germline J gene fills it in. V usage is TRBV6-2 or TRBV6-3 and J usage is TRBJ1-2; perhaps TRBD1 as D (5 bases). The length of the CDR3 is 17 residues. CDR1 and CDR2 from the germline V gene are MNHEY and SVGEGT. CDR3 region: CASSYRRGLAGLIDYTF. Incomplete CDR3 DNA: TGTGCCAGCAGTTACAGACGAGGACTAGCGGGGCTAATTGAC.

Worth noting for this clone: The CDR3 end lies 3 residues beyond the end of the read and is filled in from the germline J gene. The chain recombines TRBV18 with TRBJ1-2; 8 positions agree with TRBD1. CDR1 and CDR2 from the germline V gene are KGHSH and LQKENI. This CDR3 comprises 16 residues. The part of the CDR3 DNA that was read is TGTGCCAGCTCACCTTTCGGACAGGGTACGCCAGATACC. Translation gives CASSPFGQGTPDT. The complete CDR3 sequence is CASSPFGQGTPDTYTF. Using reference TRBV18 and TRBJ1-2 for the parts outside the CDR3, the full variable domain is NAGVMQNPRHLVRRRGQEARLRCSPMKGHSHVYWYRQLPEEGLKFMVYLQKENIIDESGMPKERFSAEFPKEGPSILRIQQVVRGDSAAYFCASSPFGQGTPDTYTFGSGTRLTVV.

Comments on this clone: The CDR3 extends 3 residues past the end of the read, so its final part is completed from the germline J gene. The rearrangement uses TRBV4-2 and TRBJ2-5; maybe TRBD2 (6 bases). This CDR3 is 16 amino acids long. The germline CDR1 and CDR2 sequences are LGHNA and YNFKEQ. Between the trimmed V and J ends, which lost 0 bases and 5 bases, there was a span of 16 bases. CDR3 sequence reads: CASSQDLLAEEETQYF. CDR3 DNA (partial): TGTGCCAGCAGCCAAGATTTACTAGCCGAAGAGGAGACC.

CDR3 in amino acids: CAWTTSGGNTQYF. CDR3 bases read: TGTGCCTGGACTACTAGCGGGGGCAATACG. The chain recombines TRBV30 with TRBJ2-3; 11 bases map to TRBD2. Sequencing ends 3 residues short of the CDR3 end; the germline J gene provides the rest. Germline assignment: CDR1 GTSNPN and CDR2 SVGIG (reference sequence). This CDR3 has 13 residues. J lost 7 bases, V lost 4 bases, and 4 bases had no gene match.

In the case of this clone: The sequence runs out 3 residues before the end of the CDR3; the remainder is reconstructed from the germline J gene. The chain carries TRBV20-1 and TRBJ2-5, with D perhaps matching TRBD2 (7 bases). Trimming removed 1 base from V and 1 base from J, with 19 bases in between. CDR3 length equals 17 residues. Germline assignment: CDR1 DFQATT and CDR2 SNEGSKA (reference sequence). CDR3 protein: CSARVSIRAGAQETQYF. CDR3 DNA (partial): TGCAGTGCTAGAGTCAGCATCCGTGCGGGGGCCCAAGAGACC.

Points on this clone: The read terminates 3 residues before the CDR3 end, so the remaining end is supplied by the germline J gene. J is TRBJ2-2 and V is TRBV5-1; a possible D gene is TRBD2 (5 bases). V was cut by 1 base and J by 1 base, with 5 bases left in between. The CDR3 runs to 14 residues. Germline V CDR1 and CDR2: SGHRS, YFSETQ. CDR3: CASSLSGNTGELFF. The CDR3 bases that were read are TGCGCCAGCAGCTTGAGCGGGAACACCGGGGAG. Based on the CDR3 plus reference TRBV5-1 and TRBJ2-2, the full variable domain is KAGVTQTPRYLIKTRGQQVTLSCSPISGHRSVSWYQQTPGQGLQFLFEYFSETQRNKGNFPGRFSGRQFSNSRSEMNVSTLELGDSALYLCASSLSGNTGELFFGEGSRLTVL.

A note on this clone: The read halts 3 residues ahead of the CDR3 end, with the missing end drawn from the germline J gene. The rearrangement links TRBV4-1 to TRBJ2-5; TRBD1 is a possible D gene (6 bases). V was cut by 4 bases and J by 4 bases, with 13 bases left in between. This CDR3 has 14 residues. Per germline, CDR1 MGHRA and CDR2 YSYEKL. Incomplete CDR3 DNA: TGCGCCAGCAGCCCGACAGGTTACGGAGAGACC. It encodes CASSPTGYGET. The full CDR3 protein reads CASSPTGYGETQYF.

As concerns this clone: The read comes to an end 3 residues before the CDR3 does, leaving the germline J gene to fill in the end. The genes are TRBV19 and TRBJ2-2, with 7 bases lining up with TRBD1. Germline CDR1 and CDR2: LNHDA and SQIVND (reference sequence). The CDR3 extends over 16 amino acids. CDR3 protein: CASSITGSQGNEKLFF. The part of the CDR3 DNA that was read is TGTGCCAGTAGTATCACCGGCTCACAGGGGAATGAAAAG.

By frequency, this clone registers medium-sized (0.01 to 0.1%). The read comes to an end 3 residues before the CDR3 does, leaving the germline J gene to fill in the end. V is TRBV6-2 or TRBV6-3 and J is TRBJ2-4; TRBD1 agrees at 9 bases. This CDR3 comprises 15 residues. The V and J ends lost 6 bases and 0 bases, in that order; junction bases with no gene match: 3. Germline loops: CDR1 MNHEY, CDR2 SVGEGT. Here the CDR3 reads CASRDRGLAKNIQYF. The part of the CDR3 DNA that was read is TGTGCCAGCAGAGACAGGGGGTTAGCCAAAAACATT.

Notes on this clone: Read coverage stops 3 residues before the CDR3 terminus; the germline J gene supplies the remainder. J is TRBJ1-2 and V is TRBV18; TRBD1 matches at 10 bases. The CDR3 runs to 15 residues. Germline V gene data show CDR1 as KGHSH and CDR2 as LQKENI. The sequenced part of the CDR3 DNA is TGTGCCAGCTCATCACGCGGGACAGGGGTCTTAGGC. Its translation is CASSSRGTGVLG. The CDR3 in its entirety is CASSSRGTGVLGYTF.

The DNA read from the CDR3 is TGTGCCAGTAAGGGTAGGCAGGGGGCTAGGGAGACC. Translating gives CASKGRQGARET. The CDR3 as a whole reads CASKGRQGARETQYF. The chain combines TRBV19 with TRBJ2-5; 8 nucleotides match TRBD1. The sequence runs out 3 residues before the end of the CDR3; the remainder is reconstructed from the germline J gene. The junction had 12 bases not matched to a gene; V was cut back by 7 bases and J by 5 bases. Germline CDR1 is LNHDA and CDR2 is SQIVND (reference sequence). The length of the CDR3 is 15 residues.

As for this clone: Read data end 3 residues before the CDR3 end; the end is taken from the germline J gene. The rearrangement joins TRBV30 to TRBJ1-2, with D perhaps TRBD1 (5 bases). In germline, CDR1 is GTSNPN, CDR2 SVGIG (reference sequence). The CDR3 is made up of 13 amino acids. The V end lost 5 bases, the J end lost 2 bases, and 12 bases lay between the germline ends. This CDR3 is CAWGKTGNYGYTF. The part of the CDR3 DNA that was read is TGTGCCTGGGGAAAAACAGGAAACTATGGC.